A selection of T cell receptor beta chains follows, all from one sample in a study of shared clonotypes between healthy human individuals. TCRdb's copy holds only in-frame clones and misses some; the assay was immunoSEQ multiplex PCR. The table lists roughly 2.6 million clones, around nine tenths of them singletons. Sequenced sample: naive CD4+ T cells sorted from blood. These receptors were obtained from a man younger than 30 in good health. CDR3s include the opening cysteine and the closing phenylalanine or tryptophan. D genes are given only for firm matches.

TRBV19	NA	TRBJ2-7	TGTGCCAGTAGTATAACAGGGGAGGACGAGCAGTACTTC	CASSITGEDEQYF
TRBV9	NA	TRBJ2-3	TGTGCCAGCAGCGTAGTTGGCGGGGTTGGAGATACGCAGTATTTT	CASSVVGGVGDTQYF
TRBV4-3	NA	TRBJ2-1	TGCGCCAGCAGCCAAGATAGGGGGGGAGAGCAGTTCTTC	CASSQDRGGEQFF
TRBV7-2	TRBD1	TRBJ1-2	TGTGCCAGCAGCTTAGCCGGGACAGCCTATGGCTACACCTTC	CASSLAGTAYGYTF
TRBV7-2	TRBD1	TRBJ1-6	TGTGCCAGCAGCTTAGTCCAGGGGGCGGTATCACCCCTCCACTTT	CASSLVQGAVSPLHF
TRBV7-2	TRBD1	TRBJ1-5	TGTGCCAGCAGCTTAGGACAGGGAAGGGTCCAGCCCCAGCATTTT	CASSLGQGRVQPQHF
TRBV7-7	TRBD2	TRBJ2-3	TGTGCTAGCAGCTTAGCCAGGACTAGCGGATCAGATACGCAGTATTTT	CASSLARTSGSDTQYF
TRBV5-4	TRBD1	TRBJ1-2	TGTGCCAGCAGCTGGGACAGGGGGCAAGGCTACACCTTC	CASSWDRGQGYTF
TRBV7-3	TRBD2	TRBJ2-3	TGTGCCAGCAGCTTACCCCGGACTAGCGGAGATACGCAGTATTTT	CASSLPRTSGDTQYF
TRBV10-3	TRBD2	TRBJ2-1	TGTGCCATCAGTGGCGGACTAGCGGGGGCATCCTACAATGAGCAGTTCTTC	CAISGGLAGASYNEQFF
TRBV6-6	NA	TRBJ2-7	TGTGCCAGCAGTTACTCGAAGGGTTCCTACGAGCAGTACTTC	CASSYSKGSYEQYF
TRBV5-1	TRBD2	TRBJ2-5	TGCGCCAGCAGCTTTACGGGAGGGACACCTCAAGAGACCCAGTACTTC	CASSFTGGTPQETQYF
TRBV28	NA	TRBJ1-4	TGTGCCAGTAGTTTAGGGCAGACCCTGTTTTTT	CASSLGQTLFF
TRBV4-1	NA	TRBJ1-5	TGCGCCAGCAGCCAAGTCAGGCAGGGCGGTTTTAGCAATCAGCCCCAGCATTTT	CASSQVRQGGFSNQPQHF
TRBV18	NA	TRBJ2-6	TGTGCCAGCTCACCATTGCAGGAAGTCGCTGGGGCCAACGTCCTGACTTTC	CASSPLQEVAGANVLTF
TRBV28	NA	TRBJ1-4	TGTGCCAGCAGACCCCATGGGGCTGCGTCAACTAATGAAAAACTGTTTTTT	CASRPHGAASTNEKLFF
TRBV9	NA	TRBJ1-3	TGTGCCAGCAGCCCCCGGGTGGGAGTTGGAAACACCATATATTTT	CASSPRVGVGNTIYF
TRBV6-5	NA	TRBJ1-2	TGTGCCAGCAGTTACTCGATAGGGACGTCTGGCTACACCTTC	CASSYSIGTSGYTF
TRBV2	NA	TRBJ2-7	TGTGCCAGCCAGCGGAACTTAGGGTACGAGCAGTACTTC	CASQRNLGYEQYF
TRBV27	TRBD2	TRBJ2-7	TGTGCCAGCAAAAAGCGGGAGTCCTACGAGCAGTACTTC	CASKKRESYEQYF
TRBV9	TRBD2	TRBJ2-3	TGTGCCAGCAGCGTAGACCCTCTAGCGGGGAGAGTCGATACGCAGTATTTT	CASSVDPLAGRVDTQYF